This is a list of T cell receptor beta chains from one sample in a study of blood T cell repertoires in COVID-19. Method: immunoSEQ multiplex PCR; TCRdb's copy keeps in-frame clones and lacks some. Counted here are about 210,000 clones, about four fifths occurring once; the ten biggest clones make up approximately 8%. The specimen sequenced was peripheral blood. These receptors originate from a woman in her 50s with active or convalescent COVID-19. CDR3s include the opening cysteine and the closing phenylalanine or tryptophan. D genes are given only for firm matches. Clone size is given for some rows only: seen once, a few or many times, or a class if the clone is expanded.

abundance: NA
j_gene: TRBJ1-1
d_gene: NA
v_gene: TRBV19
CDR3nt: TGTGCCAGCATGGGAGGGTGGCGAGCTGAAGCTTTCTTT
CDR3aa: CASMGGWRAEAFF

abundance: NA
j_gene: TRBJ2-7
d_gene: TRBD1
v_gene: TRBV28
CDR3nt: TGTGCCAGCAGTTTCAAGAGCACAGGGGGCCACGAGCAGTACTTC
CDR3aa: CASSFKSTGGHEQYF

abundance: NA
j_gene: TRBJ1-6
d_gene: TRBD1
v_gene: TRBV10-3
CDR3nt: TGTGCCATCAGTGAGGACAGGGGTTCACCCCTCCACTTT
CDR3aa: CAISEDRGSPLHF

abundance: NA
j_gene: TRBJ2-3
d_gene: TRBD2
v_gene: TRBV6-4
CDR3nt: TGTGCCAGCAGTGATGCGGGAGAAGCAACAGATACGCAGTATTTT
CDR3aa: CASSDAGEATDTQYF

abundance: once
j_gene: TRBJ1-5
d_gene: TRBD1
v_gene: TRBV19
CDR3nt: TGTGCCAGTACCCACAGGGGGAATCAGCCCCAGCATTTT
CDR3aa: CASTHRGNQPQHF

abundance: NA
j_gene: TRBJ1-4
d_gene: NA
v_gene: TRBV19
CDR3nt: TGTGCCAGTAGTAGAGACAGCGATGAAAAACTGTTTTTT
CDR3aa: CASSRDSDEKLFF

abundance: few
j_gene: TRBJ2-3
d_gene: TRBD2
v_gene: TRBV10-1
CDR3nt: TGCGCCAGCAGTGGCCTTAGCGGGGGCTACACAGATACGCAGTATTTT
CDR3aa: CASSGLSGGYTDTQYF

abundance: NA
j_gene: TRBJ2-2
d_gene: NA
v_gene: TRBV23-1
CDR3nt: TGCGCCAGCACCAAGCCCAACACCGGGGAGCTGTTTTTT
CDR3aa: CASTKPNTGELFF

abundance: NA
j_gene: TRBJ1-6
d_gene: NA
v_gene: TRBV10-3
CDR3nt: TGTGCCATCAGGGCGGGGGAGGTTAATTCACCCCTCCACTTT
CDR3aa: CAIRAGEVNSPLHF

abundance: NA
j_gene: TRBJ1-2
d_gene: TRBD1
v_gene: TRBV15
CDR3nt: TGTGCCACCAGCAGGGAACAGGGGAAGAACTATGGCTACACCTTC
CDR3aa: CATSREQGKNYGYTF

abundance: few
j_gene: TRBJ1-1
d_gene: NA
v_gene: TRBV7-9
CDR3nt: TGTGCCAGCAGCTTCGGGACAGAAGCTTTCTTT
CDR3aa: CASSFGTEAFF

abundance: NA
j_gene: TRBJ1-1
d_gene: NA
v_gene: TRBV10-3
CDR3nt: TGTGCCATCAGTGAAGGGGGAACTGAAGCTTTCTTT
CDR3aa: CAISEGGTEAFF

abundance: NA
j_gene: TRBJ2-1
d_gene: NA
v_gene: TRBV6-6
CDR3nt: TGTGCCAGCAGTTACGTCCTAGAGGGTCGGGGTGAGCAGTTCTTC
CDR3aa: CASSYVLEGRGEQFF

abundance: NA
j_gene: TRBJ1-3
d_gene: NA
v_gene: TRBV3-1/TRBV3-2
CDR3nt: TGTGCCAGCAGCCCCCTGGACAGAAGTCTCTCTGGAAACACCATATATTTT
CDR3aa: CASSPLDRSLSGNTIYF

abundance: NA
j_gene: TRBJ2-3
d_gene: NA
v_gene: TRBV24-1
CDR3nt: TGTGCCATTGCTAGGGCGGGGACAGATACGCAGTATTTT
CDR3aa: CAIARAGTDTQYF

abundance: NA
j_gene: TRBJ1-2
d_gene: NA
v_gene: TRBV5-6
CDR3nt: TGTGCCAGCAGCCCCGGGTCGGGACAAGGGCTCAATTATGGCTACACCTTC
CDR3aa: CASSPGSGQGLNYGYTF

abundance: NA
j_gene: TRBJ2-2
d_gene: NA
v_gene: TRBV5-4
CDR3nt: TGTGCCAGCAGCCCTGGACCAGGGAAAGGGGAGCTGTTTTTT
CDR3aa: CASSPGPGKGELFF

abundance: NA
j_gene: TRBJ1-1
d_gene: NA
v_gene: TRBV29-1
CDR3nt: TGCAGCGTCTTGGGACACCGGGCGGTCATGAACACTGAAGCTTTCTTT
CDR3aa: CSVLGHRAVMNTEAFF

abundance: NA
j_gene: TRBJ2-1
d_gene: TRBD2
v_gene: TRBV28
CDR3nt: TGTGCCAGCAGTTCAATTCCGACTAGCGGGAGGGCCTACAATGAGCAGTTCTTC
CDR3aa: CASSSIPTSGRAYNEQFF

abundance: NA
j_gene: TRBJ1-4
d_gene: NA
v_gene: TRBV28
CDR3nt: TGTGCCAGCAGTTCACTGTTTAACAGGGTCCCAACTAATGAAAAACTGTTTTTT
CDR3aa: CASSSLFNRVPTNEKLFF

abundance: few
j_gene: TRBJ2-1
d_gene: NA
v_gene: TRBV29-1
CDR3nt: TGCAGCGTTGCGGGTAGTTCCTACAATGAGCAGTTCTTC
CDR3aa: CSVAGSSYNEQFF

abundance: few
j_gene: TRBJ2-3
d_gene: TRBD2
v_gene: TRBV5-1
CDR3nt: TGCGCCAGCAGCACCACCGGGACTAACACAGATACGCAGTATTTT
CDR3aa: CASSTTGTNTDTQYF

abundance: NA
j_gene: TRBJ2-5
d_gene: NA
v_gene: TRBV28
CDR3nt: TGTGCCACCATAAACGGAGGCCAAGAGACCCAGTACTTC
CDR3aa: CATINGGQETQYF

abundance: NA
j_gene: TRBJ2-7
d_gene: NA
v_gene: TRBV20-1
CDR3nt: TGCAGTGCTAGGAGTGTTTACGAGCAGTACTTC
CDR3aa: CSARSVYEQYF

abundance: NA
j_gene: TRBJ2-5
d_gene: NA
v_gene: TRBV5-1
CDR3nt: TGCGCCAGCAGCTTGATCGCGGGGAACCAAGAGACCCAGTACTTC
CDR3aa: CASSLIAGNQETQYF

abundance: NA
j_gene: TRBJ2-1
d_gene: TRBD2
v_gene: TRBV3-1/TRBV3-2
CDR3nt: TGTGCCAGCAGCCAAGACCGACTAGCTCGGGATGAGCAGTTCTTC
CDR3aa: CASSQDRLARDEQFF

abundance: NA
j_gene: TRBJ2-3
d_gene: TRBD2
v_gene: TRBV3-1/TRBV3-2
CDR3nt: TGTGCCAGCAGCCTTGGACTAGCGGGGATCACAGATACGCAGTATTTT
CDR3aa: CASSLGLAGITDTQYF

abundance: NA
j_gene: TRBJ1-1
d_gene: TRBD1
v_gene: TRBV6-1
CDR3nt: TGTGCCAGCAGTGAACCCCAGGGGGCAAGAACTGAAGCTTTCTTT
CDR3aa: CASSEPQGARTEAFF

abundance: NA
j_gene: TRBJ2-3
d_gene: NA
v_gene: TRBV12-3/TRBV12-4
CDR3nt: TGTGCCAGCAGTTTCCCTTTGCGAGATACGCAGTATTTT
CDR3aa: CASSFPLRDTQYF

abundance: NA
j_gene: TRBJ2-1
d_gene: NA
v_gene: TRBV28
CDR3nt: TGTGCCAGCAGTTTCCGGAGTTCCTACAATGAGCAGTTCTTC
CDR3aa: CASSFRSSYNEQFF

abundance: NA
j_gene: TRBJ2-2
d_gene: TRBD2
v_gene: TRBV19
CDR3nt: TGTGCCAGTAGGGAAGCGGGACCGAACACCGGGGAGCTGTTTTTT
CDR3aa: CASREAGPNTGELFF

abundance: few
j_gene: TRBJ1-4
d_gene: NA
v_gene: TRBV19
CDR3nt: TGTGCCAGTAGTCCTCGTGTCCTGAATGAAAAACTGTTTTTT
CDR3aa: CASSPRVLNEKLFF

abundance: NA
j_gene: TRBJ1-1
d_gene: NA
v_gene: TRBV21-1
CDR3nt: TGTGCCAGCAGCAATAGGCAGGCGAACACTGAAGCTTTCTTT
CDR3aa: CASSNRQANTEAFF

abundance: NA
j_gene: TRBJ2-5
d_gene: NA
v_gene: TRBV3-1/TRBV3-2
CDR3nt: TGTGCCAGCAGCCTGGGACTTCAGGGGGGGACCCAGTACTTC
CDR3aa: CASSLGLQGGTQYF

abundance: NA
j_gene: TRBJ1-2
d_gene: NA
v_gene: TRBV2
CDR3nt: TGTGCCAGTCAAAGCGGGACGGACTATGGCTACACCTTC
CDR3aa: CASQSGTDYGYTF

abundance: once
j_gene: TRBJ1-2
d_gene: NA
v_gene: TRBV6-5
CDR3nt: TGTGCCAGCAGGGACAGATACCTCTATGGCTACACCTTC
CDR3aa: CASRDRYLYGYTF

abundance: NA
j_gene: TRBJ2-1
d_gene: TRBD2
v_gene: TRBV5-4
CDR3nt: TGTGCCAGCAGCTCAGCGGGGGGCTCGGATGAGCAGTTCTTC
CDR3aa: CASSSAGGSDEQFF

abundance: once
j_gene: TRBJ2-5
d_gene: NA
v_gene: TRBV7-9
CDR3nt: TGTGCCAGCAGCCCCGGATCAGGGATAGAGACCCAGTACTTC
CDR3aa: CASSPGSGIETQYF

abundance: NA
j_gene: TRBJ2-5
d_gene: NA
v_gene: TRBV19
CDR3nt: TGTGCCAGGGAAACAGGGACCTCCCAAGAGACCCAGTACTTC
CDR3aa: CARETGTSQETQYF

abundance: once
j_gene: TRBJ1-2
d_gene: NA
v_gene: TRBV3-1/TRBV3-2
CDR3nt: TGTGCCAGCAGCCAACAAGGGGGAGAGTTTGGCTACACCTTC
CDR3aa: CASSQQGGEFGYTF

abundance: NA
j_gene: TRBJ2-1
d_gene: NA
v_gene: TRBV7-2
CDR3nt: TGTGCCAGCAGCTTATCCGGGAACGTCGGTGAGCAGTTCTTC
CDR3aa: CASSLSGNVGEQFF

abundance: once
j_gene: TRBJ1-1
d_gene: NA
v_gene: TRBV3-1/TRBV3-2
CDR3nt: TGTGCCAGCAGCCCCAAAGGGGGTACTGAAGCTTTCTTT
CDR3aa: CASSPKGGTEAFF

abundance: NA
j_gene: TRBJ2-2
d_gene: TRBD1
v_gene: TRBV6-1
CDR3nt: TGTGCCAGCAGTGGTCGTCGGGACAGGGTCAAAGGGGAGCTGTTTTTT
CDR3aa: CASSGRRDRVKGELFF

abundance: NA
j_gene: TRBJ1-4
d_gene: NA
v_gene: TRBV7-9
CDR3nt: TGTGCCAGCTACGGGGGGCATAATGAAAAACTGTTTTTT
CDR3aa: CASYGGHNEKLFF

abundance: few
j_gene: TRBJ2-3
d_gene: TRBD2
v_gene: TRBV4-1
CDR3nt: TGCGCCAGCAGCCAAGTGTTAGCGGGGGTGGCGCAGTATTTT
CDR3aa: CASSQVLAGVAQYF

abundance: NA
j_gene: TRBJ1-5
d_gene: NA
v_gene: TRBV6-6
CDR3nt: TGTGCCAGCAGTTACGAAGCGGACTACCAGCCCCAGCATTTT
CDR3aa: CASSYEADYQPQHF

abundance: NA
j_gene: TRBJ2-2
d_gene: TRBD2
v_gene: TRBV5-5
CDR3nt: TGTGCCAGCAGCTTCGGGACTATTCGTACCGGGGAGCTGTTTTTT
CDR3aa: CASSFGTIRTGELFF

abundance: NA
j_gene: TRBJ1-2
d_gene: NA
v_gene: TRBV5-4
CDR3nt: TGTGCCAGCAGCGCATCGGACAGCATCTATGGCTACACCTTC
CDR3aa: CASSASDSIYGYTF

abundance: NA
j_gene: TRBJ1-2
d_gene: NA
v_gene: TRBV19
CDR3nt: TGTGCCAGTAGTAGCGGAAGCTACACCTTC
CDR3aa: CASSSGSYTF